This TCR beta chain was found in a study of kidney transplant recipient with SARS-CoV-2 infection. In TCRdb, the reads were re-called with MiXCR into one record per CDR3 protein. The top ten hold roughly 7.3% of the sample, which has under 300,000 distinct CDR3 sequences, 25% to 35% seen once. Note on this clonotype: A much bigger clone sits one base away, suggesting this may be a read error.

The germline CDR1 and CDR2 sequences are SEHNR and FQNEAQ (reference sequence). This CDR3 comprises 15 residues. With 4 bases removed from V and 4 bases from J, the gap between germline ends came to 16 bases. The chain carries TRBV7-9 and TRBJ1-1; the D gene is possibly TRBD1 (6 bases). The source was a blood sample, collected at baseline and on roughly day 110 from a kidney transplant recipient. The TCR comes from a young adult male patient who had COVID-19 and was a kidney transplant recipient. A share of the T cells may be of graft donor origin. CDR3: CASSSRGATSTEAFF. The CDR3 DNA is TGTGCCAGCAGCTCACGGGGGGCTACGAGCACTGAAGCTTTCTTT.